These T cell receptor beta chains were read from a single sample in a study of T-cell memory formation after mild COVID-19. TCRdb reprocessed the 5' RACE reads via MiXCR and lists one record per CDR3 protein. The sample has about 130,000 distinct CDR3 sequences, about 5.9% seen once; the top ten hold 2.2%. Sequencing input: PBMCs or a T cell subset sorted from them (not recorded which). Receptors originate from an adult woman who had mild COVID-19 (a few samples of this study predate the infection). Cell type and time point are not known. CDR3s include the opening cysteine and the closing phenylalanine or tryptophan. A D gene is named only where the DNA matches it firmly. Not all rows give a size; the values are once, few, many and, for expanded clones, a class.

CDR3 protein: CASSRDRVGEQYF
CDR3 DNA: TGTGCCAGCAGCAGGGACAGGGTGGGGGAGCAGTACTTC
J gene: TRBJ2-7
clone size: -
V gene: TRBV7-2
D gene: TRBD1

CDR3 protein: CASDRDYEQYF
CDR3 DNA: TGTGCCAGTGATCGGGACTACGAGCAGTACTTC
J gene: TRBJ2-7
clone size: -
V gene: TRBV3-2
D gene: -

CDR3 protein: CASSLAPLQDSGNTIYF
CDR3 DNA: TGCGCCAGCAGCTTGGCCCCCTTGCAGGACTCTGGAAACACCATATATTTT
J gene: TRBJ1-3
clone size: -
V gene: TRBV5-1
D gene: -

CDR3 protein: CASSPQRAQETQYF
CDR3 DNA: TGTGCCAGCAGCCCCCAGCGGGCCCAAGAGACCCAGTACTTC
J gene: TRBJ2-5
clone size: -
V gene: TRBV11-2
D gene: -

CDR3 protein: CASSLGAALNTEAFF
CDR3 DNA: TGTGCCAGCAGTTTAGGCGCAGCCCTCAACACTGAAGCTTTCTTT
J gene: TRBJ1-1
clone size: -
V gene: TRBV12-3/TRBV12-4
D gene: -

CDR3 protein: CASSSGGGREKLFF
CDR3 DNA: TGCGCCAGCAGTTCCGGAGGAGGGCGGGAAAAACTGTTTTTT
J gene: TRBJ1-4
clone size: many
V gene: TRBV5-1
D gene: -

CDR3 protein: CASSFRVGAYNSPLHF
CDR3 DNA: TGCGCCAGCAGCTTCAGGGTAGGGGCCTATAATTCACCCCTCCACTTT
J gene: TRBJ1-6
clone size: many
V gene: TRBV5-1
D gene: -

CDR3 protein: CASSVLASAQETQYF
CDR3 DNA: TGTGCCAGCAGTGTATTAGCTAGCGCCCAAGAGACCCAGTACTTC
J gene: TRBJ2-5
clone size: once
V gene: TRBV2
D gene: -

CDR3 protein: CAISESSANTGELFF
CDR3 DNA: TGTGCCATCAGTGAGTCCTCTGCGAACACCGGGGAGCTGTTTTTT
J gene: TRBJ2-2
clone size: few
V gene: TRBV10-3
D gene: -

CDR3 protein: CASSPLGGRTEAFF
CDR3 DNA: TGTGCCAGCAGTCCCCTCGGGGGGCGGACTGAAGCTTTCTTT
J gene: TRBJ1-1
clone size: once
V gene: TRBV6-5
D gene: -

CDR3 protein: CSARDSSGATYEQYF
CDR3 DNA: TGCAGTGCTAGAGATAGTAGCGGGGCTACCTACGAGCAGTACTTC
J gene: TRBJ2-7
clone size: few
V gene: TRBV20-1
D gene: TRBD2

CDR3 protein: CASSYSRDSNQPQHF
CDR3 DNA: TGTGCCAGCAGTTACTCGAGGGACAGCAATCAGCCCCAGCATTTT
J gene: TRBJ1-5
clone size: -
V gene: TRBV6-5
D gene: -

CDR3 protein: CASSWDRYTGELFF
CDR3 DNA: TGTGCCAGCAGCTGGGACCGATACACCGGGGAGCTGTTTTTT
J gene: TRBJ2-2
clone size: -
V gene: TRBV7-2
D gene: -

CDR3 protein: CASSRLTSSYEQYF
CDR3 DNA: TGTGCCAGCAGCCGACTGACTAGCAGCTACGAGCAGTACTTC
J gene: TRBJ2-7
clone size: many
V gene: TRBV7-8
D gene: TRBD2

CDR3 protein: CASSPRAGGPTDTQYF
CDR3 DNA: TGTGCCAGCTCACCTCGGGCCGGGGGACCCACAGATACGCAGTATTTT
J gene: TRBJ2-3
clone size: few
V gene: TRBV18
D gene: -

CDR3 protein: CASSQDRDRGLEQYF
CDR3 DNA: TGCGCCAGCAGCCAAGACCGGGACAGGGGCCTCGAGCAGTACTTC
J gene: TRBJ2-7
clone size: few
V gene: TRBV4-1
D gene: TRBD1

CDR3 protein: CASSPPGLDIQYF
CDR3 DNA: TGTGCCAGCTCACCACCAGGGTTGGACATTCAGTACTTC
J gene: TRBJ2-4
clone size: many
V gene: TRBV18
D gene: -

CDR3 protein: CASSLRVIRVF
CDR3 DNA: TGTGCCAGCAGTCTTAGGGTTATCCGGGTCTTC
J gene: TRBJ2-1
clone size: many
V gene: TRBV12-3/TRBV12-4
D gene: -

CDR3 protein: CASSQGWQDISAQHF
CDR3 DNA: TGCGCCAGCAGCCAAGGATGGCAGGACATCTCAGCCCAGCATTTT
J gene: TRBJ1-5
clone size: few
V gene: TRBV4-1
D gene: -

CDR3 protein: CASSLGRDRGIAKNIQYF
CDR3 DNA: TGTGCCAGCAGCTTAGGAAGGGACAGGGGAATCGCCAAAAACATTCAGTACTTC
J gene: TRBJ2-4
clone size: many
V gene: TRBV11-1
D gene: TRBD1

CDR3 protein: CASSLEGTGGARNYGYTF
CDR3 DNA: TGCGCCAGCAGCTTGGAAGGGACAGGGGGCGCGCGGAACTATGGCTACACCTTC
J gene: TRBJ1-2
clone size: few
V gene: TRBV5-1
D gene: TRBD1

CDR3 protein: CASSPRTSSRYEQYF
CDR3 DNA: TGTGCCAGCAGTCCCAGGACTAGCAGCCGCTACGAGCAGTACTTC
J gene: TRBJ2-7
clone size: -
V gene: TRBV6-5
D gene: TRBD2

CDR3 protein: CASSQQGFDGYTF
CDR3 DNA: TGTGCCAGCAGTCAACAGGGGTTTGATGGCTACACCTTC
J gene: TRBJ1-2
clone size: -
V gene: TRBV27
D gene: TRBD1

CDR3 protein: CASSLEGINGYTF
CDR3 DNA: TGTGCCAGCAGTTTAGAGGGTATCAATGGCTACACCTTC
J gene: TRBJ1-2
clone size: -
V gene: TRBV6-5
D gene: -

CDR3 protein: CASGARGKKQYF
CDR3 DNA: TGTGCCAGCGGCGCCCGAGGGAAGAAGCAGTATTTT
J gene: TRBJ2-3
clone size: many
V gene: TRBV7-3
D gene: -

CDR3 protein: CASSRWRDSYEQYF
CDR3 DNA: TGTGCCAGCAGCCGCTGGAGAGACTCCTACGAGCAGTACTTC
J gene: TRBJ2-7
clone size: -
V gene: TRBV14
D gene: -

CDR3 protein: CASSTSTSGRGLYEQYF
CDR3 DNA: TGTGCCAGCAGTACCTCGACTAGCGGGAGGGGGTTATACGAGCAGTACTTC
J gene: TRBJ2-7
clone size: many
V gene: TRBV6-5
D gene: TRBD2

CDR3 protein: CASSPRRQEIPSGANVLTF
CDR3 DNA: TGTGCCAGCAGTCCCCGCCGACAGGAGATCCCCTCTGGGGCCAACGTCCTGACTTTC
J gene: TRBJ2-6
clone size: -
V gene: TRBV27
D gene: -

CDR3 protein: CASSLGGQTIQETQYF
CDR3 DNA: TGTGCCAGCAGCTTAGGGGGACAGACAATCCAAGAGACCCAGTACTTC
J gene: TRBJ2-5
clone size: -
V gene: TRBV13
D gene: TRBD1

CDR3 protein: CSARPMTGLNQPQHF
CDR3 DNA: TGCAGTGCTAGACCTATGACAGGCCTCAATCAGCCCCAGCATTTT
J gene: TRBJ1-5
clone size: many
V gene: TRBV20-1
D gene: -

CDR3 protein: CASSVGTVNTEAFF
CDR3 DNA: TGTGCCAGTAGTGTCGGAACAGTGAACACTGAAGCTTTCTTT
J gene: TRBJ1-1
clone size: -
V gene: TRBV19
D gene: -

CDR3 protein: CSVSRTGGLYEQYF
CDR3 DNA: TGCAGCGTCTCAAGGACAGGGGGCCTATACGAGCAGTACTTC
J gene: TRBJ2-7
clone size: few
V gene: TRBV29-1
D gene: TRBD1

CDR3 protein: CASSSTRAANEQYF
CDR3 DNA: TGCGCCAGCAGCTCAACCCGGGCAGCGAACGAGCAGTACTTC
J gene: TRBJ2-7
clone size: -
V gene: TRBV5-1
D gene: -

CDR3 protein: CSASRPPQEAFF
CDR3 DNA: TGCAGTGCTAGCCGCCCACCCCAAGAAGCTTTCTTT
J gene: TRBJ1-1
clone size: few
V gene: TRBV20-1
D gene: -

CDR3 protein: CASSPGTGLADTQYF
CDR3 DNA: TGTGCCAGCTCACCAGGGACAGGGTTGGCAGATACGCAGTATTTT
J gene: TRBJ2-3
clone size: few
V gene: TRBV18
D gene: TRBD1

CDR3 protein: CASSTTSGRLRFEQYF
CDR3 DNA: TGTGCCAGCAGCACAACTAGCGGGAGGTTGCGCTTCGAGCAGTACTTC
J gene: TRBJ2-7
clone size: many
V gene: TRBV7-2
D gene: TRBD2

CDR3 protein: CATSERGAYGYTF
CDR3 DNA: TGTGCCACCAGTGAGCGTGGGGCCTATGGCTACACCTTC
J gene: TRBJ1-2
clone size: -
V gene: TRBV24-1
D gene: -

CDR3 protein: CSARDGAGAYNEQFF
CDR3 DNA: TGCAGTGCTAGAGATGGAGCGGGAGCGTACAATGAGCAGTTCTTC
J gene: TRBJ2-1
clone size: many
V gene: TRBV20-1
D gene: TRBD2

CDR3 protein: CASSPGTSGYTGELFF
CDR3 DNA: TGTGCCAGCAGCCCCGGGACTAGCGGTTACACCGGGGAGCTGTTTTTT
J gene: TRBJ2-2
clone size: few
V gene: TRBV7-3
D gene: TRBD2

CDR3 protein: CASSFGSGGAINEQFF
CDR3 DNA: TGTGCCAGCAGTTTTGGTAGCGGGGGGGCAATCAATGAGCAGTTCTTC
J gene: TRBJ2-1
clone size: -
V gene: TRBV12-3/TRBV12-4
D gene: TRBD2

CDR3 protein: CASSPAGGHSPLHF
CDR3 DNA: TGTGCCAGCAGCCCTGCGGGGGGTCATTCACCCCTCCACTTT
J gene: TRBJ1-6
clone size: few
V gene: TRBV25-1
D gene: -

CDR3 protein: CASSPSRAGVGEQYF
CDR3 DNA: TGTGCCAGCAGCCCTTCGAGAGCGGGAGTTGGCGAGCAGTACTTC
J gene: TRBJ2-7
clone size: few
V gene: TRBV7-2
D gene: TRBD2

CDR3 protein: CASSLRAGTDTQYF
CDR3 DNA: TGTGCCAGCAGCTTAAGGGCCGGGACAGATACGCAGTATTTT
J gene: TRBJ2-3
clone size: many
V gene: TRBV7-2
D gene: -

CDR3 protein: CASSPGFISPLHF
CDR3 DNA: TGTGCCAGCAGTCCCGGATTTATTTCACCCCTCCACTTT
J gene: TRBJ1-6
clone size: -
V gene: TRBV11-2
D gene: -

CDR3 protein: CASSDPGLAGLNEQFF
CDR3 DNA: TGTGCCAGCAGTGACCCGGGACTAGCGGGACTTAATGAGCAGTTCTTC
J gene: TRBJ2-1
clone size: few
V gene: TRBV6-2/TRBV6-3
D gene: TRBD2

CDR3 protein: CASSSWTSTNEKLFF
CDR3 DNA: TGTGCCAGCAGCTCGTGGACCTCAACTAATGAAAAACTGTTTTTT
J gene: TRBJ1-4
clone size: many
V gene: TRBV7-9
D gene: -